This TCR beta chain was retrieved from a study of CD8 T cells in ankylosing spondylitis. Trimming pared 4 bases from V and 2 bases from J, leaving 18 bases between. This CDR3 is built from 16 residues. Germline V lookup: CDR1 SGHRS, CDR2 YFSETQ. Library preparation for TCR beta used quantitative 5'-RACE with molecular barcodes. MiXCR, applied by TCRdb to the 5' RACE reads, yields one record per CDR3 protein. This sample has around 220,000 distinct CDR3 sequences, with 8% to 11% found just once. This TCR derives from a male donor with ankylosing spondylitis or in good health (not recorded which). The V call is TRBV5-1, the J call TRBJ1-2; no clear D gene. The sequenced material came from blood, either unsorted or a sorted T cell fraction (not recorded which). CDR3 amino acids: CASSLRSSAENYGYTF. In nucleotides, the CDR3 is TGCGCCAGCAGCCTTAGAAGTTCGGCGGAGAACTATGGCTACACCTTC.